This T cell receptor (beta chain) is drawn from a study of T cell responses to AZD1222 COVID-19 vaccine. Regarding the study as a whole: The breadth and depth of Spike-specific TCRs increased once two AZD1222 doses had been given. Across the whole spike, CD4 TCRs peaked at regions 160-218 and 743-854.

V gave up 0 bases and J gave up 3 bases, with 4 bases separating them. The germline gives CDR1 SGDLS, CDR2 YYNGEE. The CDR3 loop spans 13 amino acids. On this clone: What it recognizes is unknown.

Sequenced by immunoSEQ multiplex PCR; TCRdb stores in-frame clones only, minus some. Among more than 100,000 clones listed, more than 70% were seen once. The chain joins TRBV9 to TRBJ1-5; D unclear. The origin of this receptor is an adult in good health. The specimen was peripheral blood, collected on day 0 of AZD1222 vaccination. The CDR3 reads CASSVGPNQPQHF. CDR3 nucleotide sequence: TGTGCCAGCAGCGTAGGGCCCAATCAGCCCCAGCATTTT.